This TCR beta chain was captured by sequencing in a study of T cell responses to AZD1222 COVID-19 vaccine. Study-wide results and limits: Rises in breadth and depth of Spike-specific TCRs came after two AZD1222 doses. The study found vaccine-associated CD4 TCRs spanning spike, dominant at 160-218 and 743-854. Most donors were white British, females outnumbered males, and clonal diversity was possibly underestimated.

The method was immunoSEQ multiplex PCR; TCRdb's version includes in-frame clones alone and lacks a portion of them. The sample includes more than 85,000 clones, more than 70% of them seen just once. As regards this clone: Its cognate antigen is unknown.

Germline V gene sequence: CDR1 LNHDA, CDR2 SQIVND (reference sequence). This CDR3 comprises 13 residues. The ends were cut back, 6 bases at V and 2 bases at J, with 11 bases in the middle. Analysis merged second doses at about 4 or about 12 weeks. The clonotype was recovered from an adult who received the AZD1222 COVID-19 vaccine. The rearrangement uses TRBV19 and TRBJ2-7, with a possible D match to TRBD1 (5 bases). The starting material was peripheral blood, obtained 28 days after the second AZD1222 dose. This CDR3 is CASSEDTAYEQYF. In DNA form, the CDR3 reads TGTGCCAGTAGCGAGGACACTGCCTACGAGCAGTACTTC.